This TCR beta chain originates from a study of T cell changes during pregnancy in multiple sclerosis. Data came from immunoSEQ multiplex PCR; TCRdb stores just in-frame clones and leaves some out. The sample consists of roughly 43,000 clones, roughly 91% of them appearing once. J was trimmed by 4 bases and V by 5 bases; bases with no gene match: 3. CDR1 is MNHEY, CDR2 SVGAGI, per germline. This CDR3 comprises 13 residues. The chain is built from TRBV6-5 and TRBJ1-1; 8 bases agree with TRBD1. The TCR was taken from a female donor with multiple sclerosis, enrolled in a pregnancy study. This specimen consisted of CD4+ T cells from peripheral blood mononuclear cells, obtained in the third trimester of pregnancy. In nucleotides, the CDR3 is TGTGCCAGCAGTCCGGACAGGGCCACTGAAGCTTTCTTT. This gives the protein CASSPDRATEAFF.